The following is a T cell receptor (beta chain) sequence with its context. Germline lookup yields CDR1 MNHEY and CDR2 SMNVEV (reference sequence). The CDR3 has 13 residues. V lost 2 bases and J lost 5, with 9 bases in between. Participants, roughly 18 to 90 years old, spanned about 26 US areas. Per the original methods: Counts of nucleated cells, estimated from reference gene primer amplification, were obtained. Measured with immunoSEQ multiplex PCR; TCRdb has only the in-frame clones, and not every one. Clone size and the V and J calls come from that table; the DNA yielded D and trimming. The repertoire consists of about 200,000 clones, with about 82% occurring once and the leading ten covering 5% to 7%. This specimen belongs to a study of blood T cell repertoires in COVID-19. The wider study: COVID-19 samples, acute and convalescent, were from the United States, Italy and Spain. PBMCs, B-cell-depleted T cells, or T cells were the source of the cDNA or gDNA that made up the material.

The sequenced sample was PBMCs or T cells enriched from blood (not recorded which). The clonotype was recovered from a man in his forties or fifties with acute COVID-19. The chain combines TRBV27 with TRBJ2-5, with a weak D call TRBD2 (5 bases). The CDR3 region is CASSLNGVETQYF. The DNA for the CDR3 is TGTGCCAGCAGTTTAAACGGGGTCGAGACCCAGTACTTC.